This entry features one TCR beta chain sequence. The clone's antigen remains unknown. Per-nucleotide qualities are absent, and no much larger clonotype sits a single base away. This sample is drawn from a study of T cell changes during pregnancy in multiple sclerosis (dated by TCRdb to the late 2010s). Regarding the research as a whole: The study examined how the T cell repertoire changed over the course of pregnancy in women with multiple sclerosis.

The library came from the immunoSEQ multiplex PCR assay. TCRdb mirrors the immuneACCESS table, restricted to in-frame sequences. Some clones are absent from its copies; in checked studies, under half trace to an unresolved V gene, and the reason for the others is unknown. The table for this sample lists some 54,000 clones; 93% of them were counted only once. Of the sample, around 1.7% falls within the top ten clones. Counted from cysteine to phenylalanine, this CDR3 has 14 amino acids. Only the CDR3 portion is preserved as DNA: 42 bases, with reading frame beginning at the first base. From a lookup of the germline V gene, CDR1 and CDR2 are SGHAT and FQNNGV. The trim is 0 bases for V and 3 bases for J, with a gap of 9 bases between the germline ends.

The sample in question was peripheral blood, obtained after pregnancy. The chain is assembled from TRBV11-2 and TRBJ2-7; a weak D assignment points to TRBD2 (6 bases agree). The receptor comes from a female donor with multiple sclerosis, enrolled in a pregnancy study. For the CDR3, the sequence is CASSLDLGGYEQYF. The bases read TGTGCCAGCAGCTTAGATCTGGGGGGCTACGAGCAGTACTTC.